Presented here are 13 T cell receptor beta chains from one specimen sequenced in a study of cytomegalovirus exposure and HLA in healthy donors. Primers for the PCR totalled 60 Vbeta and 13 Jbeta. Here immunoSEQ multiplex PCR was the method, and the copy in TCRdb shows in-frame clones only, minus some. The profile shows fewer than 200,000 clones, roughly 79% of them singletons. Material: PBMCs. The receptor set was obtained from a woman aged 50 to 60 in good health and CMV-seronegative.

The rearrangement uses TRBV4-3 and TRBJ1-6; TRBD1 is a possible D gene (5 bases). Germline CDR1 is LGHNA and CDR2 is YSLEER. The CDR3 covers 18 residues. Trimming left V 0 bases short and J 0 bases short, with 12 bases between. The CDR3 sequence: CASSQESRGSSYNSPLHF. The CDR3 nucleotides are TGCGCCAGCAGCCAAGAATCTCGGGGGAGCTCCTATAATTCACCCCTCCACTTT.

V usage is TRBV5-1 and J usage is TRBJ2-7, with 9 bases aligning to TRBD2. The CDR3 has 16 residues. The V gene end was trimmed by 4 bases and the J gene end by 4 bases; junction bases not matched to a gene: 12. Germline V gene data show CDR1 as SGHRS and CDR2 as YFSETQ. CDR3 nucleotides: TGCGCCAGCAGCCCCCTAGGGGCTAGCGGGACGTACGAGCAGTACTTC. Translation: CASSPLGASGTYEQYF.

J is TRBJ2-2 and V is TRBV7-9; D uncertain. Trimming cost V 3 bases and J 4 bases, with 9 bases left between them. The CDR3 is 14 amino acids. Germline CDR1 and CDR2: SEHNR and FQNEAQ (reference sequence). CDR3 loop: CASSLRSITGELFF. Here the CDR3 DNA reads TGTGCCAGCAGCTTGAGGTCCATCACCGGGGAGCTGTTTTTT.

The V gene is TRBV28, the J gene TRBJ2-7; TRBD1 might be the D (5 bases). Germline CDR1 and CDR2: MDHEN and SYDVKM. V shed 5 bases and J shed 0 bases, with 17 bases lying between them. CDR3 length equals 16 residues. In DNA form, the CDR3 reads TGTGCCAGCAGTGCCATAGGGGTTACCTTCTCCTACGAGCAGTACTTC. Its protein product is CASSAIGVTFSYEQYF.

This clone was observed once. The chain employs TRBV28 and TRBJ2-7; no clear D. The CDR3 contains 12 residues. Between the trimmed V and J ends, which lost 11 bases and 7 bases, there was a span of 18 bases. Germline loops: CDR1 MDHEN, CDR2 SYDVKM. The CDR3 sequence: CASRAIRWEQYF. CDR3 in DNA: TGTGCCTCCCGAGCCATACGGTGGGAGCAGTACTTC.

The chain recombines TRBV9 with TRBJ2-3; TRBD2 agrees at 10 bases. Germline values: CDR1 SGDLS, CDR2 YYNGEE. The CDR3 runs 17 residues. The trim removed 2 bases at V and 7 bases at J, leaving 13 bases unmatched. The CDR3 nucleotides are TGTGCCAGCAGCGTCTCGAGCGGGAGGGCCTCCCATAATACGCAGTATTTT. Protein sequence: CASSVSSGRASHNTQYF.

V is TRBV10-3 and J is TRBJ1-1; D gene uncertain. With 3 bases removed from V and 11 bases from J, the gap between germline ends came to 16 bases. The CDR3 totals 13 residues. CDR1 and CDR2 from the germline V gene are ENHRY and SYGVKD. The CDR3, as DNA: TGTGCCATCAGTGATCCGGACCCTTCGGGGGCTTTCTTT. Its protein product is CAISDPDPSGAFF.

The chain combines TRBV11-2 with TRBJ1-1; D not resolved. V was trimmed by 1 base and J by 3 bases, leaving 6 bases between them. The CDR3 extends over 13 amino acids. The germline gives CDR1 SGHAT, CDR2 FQNNGV. The CDR3 spells CASSLGAYTEAFF. Written as DNA, the CDR3 is TGTGCCAGCAGCTTAGGGGCATACACTGAAGCTTTCTTT.

The chain couples TRBV6-1 to TRBJ2-7, with a tentative D call TRBD2 (6 bases). The germline V gene encodes CDR1 MNHNS and CDR2 SASEGT. Deletions cut 6 bases from V and 6 bases from J, with 15 bases between. The CDR3 covers 13 residues. CDR3: CASRNGGRGEQYF. The CDR3 DNA reads TGTGCCAGCAGAAATGGCGGGCGGGGCGAGCAGTACTTC.

The rearrangement links TRBV7-9 to TRBJ2-5; 7 bases align to TRBD1. The CDR3 sequence is 15 residues long. Trimming took 5 bases from V and 2 from J; bases not matched to a gene: 8. Germline loops: CDR1 SEHNR, CDR2 FQNEAQ (reference sequence). CDR3 DNA sequence: TGTGCCAGCAGCGTCCCGAGGACAGGACAAGAGACCCAGTACTTC. It encodes CASSVPRTGQETQYF.

The V call is TRBV27, the J call TRBJ2-7; a possible D gene is TRBD1 (6 bases). The CDR3 is made up of 16 amino acids. Trimming pared 3 bases from V and 3 bases from J, leaving 18 bases between. Germline values: CDR1 MNHEY, CDR2 SMNVEV (reference sequence). The CDR3 sequence: CASSFRTVDSFYEQYF. For the CDR3, the DNA is TGTGCCAGCAGTTTTAGGACAGTTGATTCCTTCTACGAGCAGTACTTC.

The chain is built from TRBV20-1 and TRBJ2-3; D is ambiguous. CDR1 is DFQATT and CDR2 is SNEGSKA in the germline V gene (reference sequence). This CDR3 contains 11 residues. V shed 0 bases and J shed 5 bases, with 3 bases lying between them. The CDR3, as DNA: TGCAGTGCTAGAGACGGAGATACGCAGTATTTT. Protein: CSARDGDTQYF.

The rearrangement links TRBV7-3 to TRBJ1-1; 10 bases are a match to TRBD1. V lost 5 bases to trimming and J lost 1 base; unmatched junction nucleotides: 10. From germline, CDR1 is SGHTA and CDR2 FQGTGA. This CDR3 is 17 amino acids long. CDR3 in amino acids: CASSPRTGGSSNTEAFF. The CDR3 DNA is TGTGCCAGCAGCCCCCGGACAGGGGGAAGTTCGAACACTGAAGCTTTCTTT.